This T cell receptor (beta chain) was documented in a study of shared clonotypes between healthy human individuals. Study conclusions and caveats: The study sampled only blood, and tissue repertoires likely differ. Large sequencing depth failed to make sorted-subset sequencing complete, rarefaction showed.

The germline gives CDR1 SQVTM, CDR2 ANQGSEA. This CDR3 contains 15 residues. Trimming removed 4 bases at V and 2 bases at J, with 14 bases between. The method was immunoSEQ multiplex PCR; TCRdb's version includes in-frame clones alone and lacks a portion of them. The profile covers millions of clones, with about 95% appearing a single time and 1% to 1.3% taken by the ten largest. The naive CD8 subset, CD45RO-negative cells positively selected for CCR7, excluded terminally differentiated effector memory CD45RA+ cells. Adults of Caucasian background living in Nashville, Tennessee made up all donors. Concerning this clone itself: The antigen remains unidentified.

The chain is built from TRBV29-1 and TRBJ1-4, with D possibly being TRBD1 (5 bases). The TCR sequence derives from a man between 18 and 35 years old in good health. The sequencing input was naive CD8+ T cells sorted from blood. CDR3 loop: CSVGWGTTTNEKLFF. The DNA for the CDR3 is TGCAGCGTTGGTTGGGGCACGACTACTAATGAAAAACTGTTTTTT.